The 21 T cell receptor beta chains in this list originate from one sample, sequenced in a study of blood T cell repertoires in COVID-19. Here immunoSEQ multiplex PCR was the method, and the copy in TCRdb shows in-frame clones only, minus some. The sample holds around 300,000 clones, 88% seen once. Sequenced input: peripheral blood. These receptors all stem from a man younger than 35 with active or convalescent COVID-19.

V gene TRBV14 combines with J gene TRBJ2-1, with D maybe TRBD2 (6 bases). Trimming pared 3 bases from V and 0 bases from J, leaving 12 bases between. This CDR3 has 16 residues. Per the germline V gene, CDR1 is SGHDN and CDR2 is FVKESK. CDR3 amino acids: CASSHPRGSSYNEQFF. DNA of the CDR3: TGTGCCAGCAGCCATCCTCGGGGGAGCTCCTACAATGAGCAGTTCTTC.

This rearrangement joins TRBV29-1 to TRBJ2-2; 12 bases are shared with TRBD1. CDR3 length: 15 residues. Germline lookup yields CDR1 SQVTM and CDR2 ANQGSEA. Trimming removed 7 bases from V and 6 bases from J; junction bases left unmatched: 9. CDR3: CSASPGQGAAGELFF. CDR3 in DNA: TGCAGCGCCTCTCCGGGACAGGGGGCGGCCGGGGAGCTGTTTTTT.

The rearrangement links TRBV19 to TRBJ2-6; TRBD2 is a possible D gene (6 bases). With 6 bases removed from V and 4 bases from J, the gap between germline ends came to 19 bases. CDR1 is LNHDA, CDR2 SQIVND, per germline (reference sequence). This CDR3 is built from 17 residues. The CDR3 loop is CASRTRDRHTGANVLTF. The CDR3, as DNA: TGTGCCAGTAGGACGCGGGACCGCCACACCGGGGCCAACGTCCTGACTTTC.

The chain has TRBV28 and TRBJ2-5; a weak D match, TRBD2 (5 bases). CDR1 is MDHEN, CDR2 SYDVKM, per germline. The CDR3 extends over 14 amino acids. V was cut by 6 bases and J by 5 bases, with 16 bases left in between. Here the CDR3 reads CASSPPGVQETQYF. The CDR3 region has the DNA TGTGCCAGCAGCCCCCCCGGGGTCCAGGAGACCCAGTACTTC.

The chain has TRBV6-5 and TRBJ1-4, with 12 bases aligning to TRBD1. The CDR3 is made up of 14 amino acids. The trim removed 8 bases at V and 7 bases at J, leaving 5 bases unmatched. Germline V gene sequence: CDR1 MNHEY, CDR2 SVGAGI. The CDR3 here is CASGRDRGREKLFF. The CDR3 bases are TGTGCCAGCGGACGGGACAGGGGGCGTGAAAAACTGTTTTTT.

The V and J genes are TRBV5-1 and TRBJ2-5, with TRBD1 as a possible D gene (6 bases). Germline V gene data show CDR1 as SGHRS and CDR2 as YFSETQ. The ends were cut back, 0 bases at V and 5 bases at J, with 14 bases in the middle. There are 15 residues in the CDR3. DNA of the CDR3: TGCGCCAGCAGCTTGGAGGCAGGGGTTGGGGAGACCCAGTACTTC. Translated: CASSLEAGVGETQYF.

The CDR3 bases are TGTGCCAGTAGTGCCTTCTCAGGCACTGAAGCTTTCTTT. This sequence encodes CASSAFSGTEAFF. V and J are TRBV19 and TRBJ1-1; D call uncertain. Germline-derived CDR1 and CDR2 are LNHDA and SQIVND (reference sequence). This CDR3 region has 13 residues. V lost 5 bases to trimming and J lost 4 bases, with 11 bases between them.

This sequence joins TRBV12-3 or TRBV12-4 and TRBJ1-4; D is perhaps TRBD1 (6 bases). This CDR3 has 13 amino acids. V was cut by 6 bases and J by 8 bases, with 13 bases left in between. The CDR3 DNA is TGTGCCAGCAGCCCCGGGACATTGGAAAAACTGTTTTTT. The encoded protein is CASSPGTLEKLFF.

CDR3 in amino acids: CASSLFGGSYEQYF. CDR3 in DNA: TGTGCCAGCAGTTTATTCGGCGGCTCCTACGAGCAGTACTTC. The chain links TRBV27 to TRBJ2-7; no clear D gene. Trimming took 1 base from V and 0 from J, leaving 7 bases between them. Germline CDR1 MNHEY, CDR2 SMNVEV (reference sequence). The CDR3 consists of 14 residues.

This clone was observed a handful of times. The V gene is TRBV2, the J gene TRBJ1-4; D is unclear. Germline CDR1 reads SNHLY; CDR2 reads FYNNEI. V was clipped by 8 bases and J by 7 bases, with 17 bases between them. The CDR3 totals 14 residues. This CDR3 is CASLPYPGGEKLFF. In nucleotides, the CDR3 is TGTGCCAGCCTCCCATATCCGGGAGGTGAAAAACTGTTTTTT.

The chain employs TRBV19 and TRBJ1-6; weak D call: TRBD1 (6 bases). CDR1 LNHDA and CDR2 SQIVND come from the germline V gene (reference sequence). This CDR3 spans 16 amino acids. With 5 bases removed from V and 6 bases from J, the gap between germline ends came to 17 bases. This CDR3 is CASSSQTGRTNSPLHF. CDR3 sequence (DNA): TGTGCCAGTAGTTCCCAGACAGGTCGTACTAATTCACCCCTCCACTTT.

V usage is TRBV5-1 and J usage is TRBJ1-4, with 8 bases lining up with TRBD1. Germline CDR1 and CDR2: SGHRS and YFSETQ. The length of the CDR3 is 16 residues. J gave up 3 bases and V 4 bases, and 8 bases lay outside the gene matches. The CDR3 bases are TGCGCCAGCAGCCCGGGACAGGAGTCGTCTAATGAAAAACTGTTTTTT. Translation gives CASSPGQESSNEKLFF.

The chain recombines TRBV3-1 (or the pseudogene TRBV3-2) with TRBJ1-1, with 8 bases aligning to TRBD1. Germline V gene sequence: CDR1 LGHDT, CDR2 YNNKEL (reference sequence). The CDR3 runs to 15 residues. The V segment lost 2 bases and the J segment 1 base; nucleotides outside the gene matches: 3. The DNA of the CDR3 is TGTGCCAGCAGCCAAAGACAGGGGAGGAACACTGAAGCTTTCTTT. Residues: CASSQRQGRNTEAFF.

This chain joins TRBV15 and TRBJ1-1; the match to TRBD1 covers 7 bases. CDR3 size: 17 residues. Germline lookup yields CDR1 LNHNV and CDR2 YYDKDF (reference sequence). V was clipped by 1 base and J by 0 bases; unmatched bases: 8. The CDR3 reads CATSRGRQGGMNTEAFF. The CDR3 coding sequence is TGTGCCACCAGCAGAGGGAGACAGGGCGGGATGAACACTGAAGCTTTCTTT. The full variable domain, in which reference TRBV15 and TRBJ1-1 provide the parts outside the CDR3, is DAMVIQNPRYQVTQFGKPVTLSCSQTLNHNVMYWYQQKSSQAPKLLFHYYDKDFNNEADTPDNFQSRRPNTSFCFLDIRSPGLGDTAMYLCATSRGRQGGMNTEAFFGQGTRLTVV.

This chain joins TRBV12-3 or TRBV12-4 and TRBJ2-7; tentative D call: TRBD1 (5 bases). Trimming removed 6 bases from V and 0 bases from J, with 9 bases in between. The CDR3 runs to 13 residues. The CDR3 DNA sequence: TGTGCCAGCAGCGACAGTATCTCCTACGAGCAGTACTTC. Its protein product is CASSDSISYEQYF.

Here the CDR3 reads CASSAGQGAGNGYTF. The CDR3 DNA reads TGTGCCAGCAGCGCGGGACAGGGGGCCGGTAATGGCTACACCTTC. This chain uses TRBV9 with TRBJ1-2, with 12 bases matching TRBD1. Germline CDR1 and CDR2: SGDLS and YYNGEE. Losses at the gene ends were 3 bases for V and 6 bases for J; bases not matched to a gene: 6. This CDR3 is built from 15 residues.

The V and J genes are TRBV6-5 and TRBJ1-2; 7 bases line up with TRBD1. This CDR3 is built from 15 residues. Unmatched junction bases numbered 4, after V lost 2 bases and J lost 1 base. Germline values: CDR1 MNHEY, CDR2 SVGAGI. The CDR3 protein is CASSYGTGDNYGYTF. The CDR3 DNA is TGTGCCAGCAGTTACGGTACAGGGGATAACTATGGCTACACCTTC.

The chain carries TRBV6-5 and TRBJ2-1, with 8 bases that match TRBD1. V trimming: 6 bases; J trimming: 4 bases; junction bases outside the gene matches: 5. This CDR3 contains 14 residues. Germline V lookup: CDR1 MNHEY, CDR2 SVGAGI. The CDR3 coding sequence is TGTGCCAGCAGGGAGGGACAGGAGTACAATGAGCAGTTCTTC. Amino acids: CASREGQEYNEQFF.

To note about this clone: Different DNA sequences within this sample yield the same CDR3. The J gene is TRBJ1-1, the V gene TRBV9, with a possible D match to TRBD1 (5 bases). The V gene's germline CDR1 is SGDLS and CDR2 YYNGEE. The CDR3 length is 14 residues. The ends were cut back, 2 bases at V and 0 bases at J, with 8 bases in the middle. The CDR3 DNA reads as TGTGCCAGCAGCGTGGGGGGAATGAACACTGAAGCTTTCTTT. Protein sequence: CASSVGGMNTEAFF.

V gene TRBV9 combines with J gene TRBJ2-1, with 9 bases matching TRBD2. The CDR3 has 19 residues. Germline CDR1 and CDR2: SGDLS and YYNGEE. The ends lost 3 bases at V and 3 bases at J; junction bases unmatched: 16. This chain's CDR3 is CASSGLAGGPGVIYNEQFF. The CDR3 DNA reads TGTGCCAGCAGCGGGTTGGCGGGGGGGCCTGGTGTTATCTACAATGAGCAGTTCTTC.

This clone has ten or more counts. The CDR3 spells CATSDLYRGLQETQYF. The CDR3 DNA reads as TGTGCCACCAGTGACCTATACAGGGGGCTACAAGAGACCCAGTACTTC. This sequence joins TRBV24-1 and TRBJ2-5, with TRBD1 identical over 9 bases. The CDR3 has 16 residues. Per the germline V gene, CDR1 is KGHDR and CDR2 is SFDVKD. The V gene end was trimmed by 4 bases and the J gene end by 2 bases; junction bases not matched to a gene: 7.